Detailed here is one T cell receptor (beta chain). Its antigen is not known. Each TCR beta cDNA library carried unique molecular identifiers. It was from roughly 0.93 to 9.6 million T cells that 500,000 to 600,000 cDNA molecules came. TCRdb re-called the PCR reads through MiXCR, storing one row per CDR3 protein. The sample yields around 200,000 distinct CDR3 sequences, 29% seen once. The sample belongs to a study of post-analysis software for immune sequencing data. Looking at the study overall: Included among the disease courses, which were recorded for the cohort, were relapsing-remitting, secondary progressive and progressive-relapsing multiple sclerosis. Study-wide points: Multiple sclerosis patients had significantly lower normalized Chao1 diversity than controls.

The sequence came from a girl aged 2-17 years with multiple sclerosis. Sequenced: blood.

The CDR3 DNA follows: TGTGCCAGCAGCTTATCCCCCAATTACGAGCAGTACTTC. Its protein is CASSLSPNYEQYF. The chain is built from TRBV7-9 and TRBJ2-7; D is unresolved. The CDR3 contains 13 residues. V was pared by 2 bases and J by 4 bases, with 9 bases between. From germline, CDR1 is SEHNR and CDR2 FQNEAQ (reference sequence).